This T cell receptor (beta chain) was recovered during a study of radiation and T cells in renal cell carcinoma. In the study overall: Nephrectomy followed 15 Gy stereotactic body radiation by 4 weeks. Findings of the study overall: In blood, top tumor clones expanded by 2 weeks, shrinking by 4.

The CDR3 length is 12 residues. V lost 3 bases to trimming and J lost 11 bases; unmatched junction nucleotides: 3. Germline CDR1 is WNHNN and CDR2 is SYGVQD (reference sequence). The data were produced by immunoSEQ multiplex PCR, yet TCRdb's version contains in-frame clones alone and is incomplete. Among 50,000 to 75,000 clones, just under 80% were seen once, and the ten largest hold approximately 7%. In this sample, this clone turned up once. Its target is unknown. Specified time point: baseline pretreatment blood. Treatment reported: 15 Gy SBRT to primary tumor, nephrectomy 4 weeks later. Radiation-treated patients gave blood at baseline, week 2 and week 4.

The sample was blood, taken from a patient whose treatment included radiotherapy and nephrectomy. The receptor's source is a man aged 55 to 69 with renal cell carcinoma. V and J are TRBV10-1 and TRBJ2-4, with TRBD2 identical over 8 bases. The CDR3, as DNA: TGCGCCAGCAGTGACTCGGGGGGGGTTCAGTACTTC. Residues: CASSDSGGVQYF.